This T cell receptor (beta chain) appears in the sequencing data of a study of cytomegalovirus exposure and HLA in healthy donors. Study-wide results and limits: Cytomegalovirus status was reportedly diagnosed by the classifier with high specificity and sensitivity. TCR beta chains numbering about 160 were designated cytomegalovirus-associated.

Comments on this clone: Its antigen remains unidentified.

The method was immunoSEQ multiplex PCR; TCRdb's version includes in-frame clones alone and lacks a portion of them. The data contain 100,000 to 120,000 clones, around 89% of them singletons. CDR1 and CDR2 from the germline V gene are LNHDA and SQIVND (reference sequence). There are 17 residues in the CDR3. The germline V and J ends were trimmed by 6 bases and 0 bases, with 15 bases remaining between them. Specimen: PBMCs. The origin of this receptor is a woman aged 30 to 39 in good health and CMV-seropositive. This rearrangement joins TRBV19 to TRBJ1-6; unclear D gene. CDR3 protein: CASRARTQSSYNSPLHF. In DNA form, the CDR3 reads TGTGCCAGTAGAGCGAGGACTCAAAGCTCCTATAATTCACCCCTCCACTTT.